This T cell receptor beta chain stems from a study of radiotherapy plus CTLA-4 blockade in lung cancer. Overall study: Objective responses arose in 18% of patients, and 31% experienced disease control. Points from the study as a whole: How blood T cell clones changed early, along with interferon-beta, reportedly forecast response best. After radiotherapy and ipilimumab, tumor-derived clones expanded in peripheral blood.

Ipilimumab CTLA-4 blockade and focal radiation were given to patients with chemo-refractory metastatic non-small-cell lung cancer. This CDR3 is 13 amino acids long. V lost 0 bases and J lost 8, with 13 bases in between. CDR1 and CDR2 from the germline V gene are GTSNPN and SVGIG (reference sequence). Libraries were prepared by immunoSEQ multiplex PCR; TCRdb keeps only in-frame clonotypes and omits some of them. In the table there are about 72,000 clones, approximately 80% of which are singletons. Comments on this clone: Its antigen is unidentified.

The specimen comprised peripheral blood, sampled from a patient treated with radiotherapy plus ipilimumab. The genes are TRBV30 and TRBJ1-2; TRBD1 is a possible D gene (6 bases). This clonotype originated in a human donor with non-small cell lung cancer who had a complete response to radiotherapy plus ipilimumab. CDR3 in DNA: TGTGCCTGGAGTGTCATGACAGGAGGGGGCTACACCTTC. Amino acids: CAWSVMTGGGYTF.